This TCR beta chain originates from a study of cytomegalovirus exposure and HLA in healthy donors. Study results and caveats: There were some public TCRs occurring in many donors, but most TCR sequences were rare. Links to common viral pathogens appeared, in a later analysis, for several of the most significant clusters. Earlier analysis looked at TCR beta V segments, and most were productive about 87% or about 30% of the time.

Regarding this clone: The antigen remains undetermined.

The PCR had 60 Vbeta and 13 Jbeta primers. Original handling: The count from a later analysis was about 80 million unique TCR beta chains, some 10 million of them shared. Clones were read by immunoSEQ multiplex PCR, and TCRdb kept only the in-frame ones, dropping some. V and J calls and clone size follow that table, whereas D and trimming were derived from the DNA. The sample includes 85,000 to 95,000 clones, about three quarters seen only once; the top ten take more than 5%. There are 17 residues in the CDR3. J gave up 1 base and V 7 bases, and 12 bases lay outside the gene matches. The V gene's germline CDR1 is SGHVS and CDR2 FNYEAQ.

Input material: PBMCs. The chain joins TRBV7-6 to TRBJ2-5; 10 positions agree with TRBD2. This receptor was obtained from a man between 25 and 39 years old in good health and CMV-seropositive. CDR3 DNA sequence: TGTGCCAGCACCCAATTCAGCGGGAGGGCCCCCCAAGAGACCCAGTACTTC. Translating it yields CASTQFSGRAPQETQYF.